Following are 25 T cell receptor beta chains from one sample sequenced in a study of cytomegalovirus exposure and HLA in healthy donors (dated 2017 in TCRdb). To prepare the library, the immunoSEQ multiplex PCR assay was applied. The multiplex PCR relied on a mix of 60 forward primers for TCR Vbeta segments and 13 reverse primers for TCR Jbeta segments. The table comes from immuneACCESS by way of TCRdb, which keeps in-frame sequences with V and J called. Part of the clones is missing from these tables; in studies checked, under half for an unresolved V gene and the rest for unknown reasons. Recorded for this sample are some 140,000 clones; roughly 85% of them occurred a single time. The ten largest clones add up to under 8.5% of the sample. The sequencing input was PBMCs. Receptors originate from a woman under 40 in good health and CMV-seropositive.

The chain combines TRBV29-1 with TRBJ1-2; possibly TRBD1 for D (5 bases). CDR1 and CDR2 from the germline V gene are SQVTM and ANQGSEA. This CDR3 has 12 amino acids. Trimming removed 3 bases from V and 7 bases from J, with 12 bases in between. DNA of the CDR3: TGCAGCGTTGAGGCGGGGGATGGTGGCTACACCTTC. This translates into CSVEAGDGGYTF.

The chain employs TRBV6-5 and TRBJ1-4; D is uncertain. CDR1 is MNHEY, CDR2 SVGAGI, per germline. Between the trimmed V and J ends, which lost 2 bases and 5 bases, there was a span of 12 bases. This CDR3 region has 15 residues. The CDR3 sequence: CASSYTSRGNEKLFF. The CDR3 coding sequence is TGTGCCAGCAGTTACACCTCTCGAGGGAATGAAAAACTGTTTTTT.

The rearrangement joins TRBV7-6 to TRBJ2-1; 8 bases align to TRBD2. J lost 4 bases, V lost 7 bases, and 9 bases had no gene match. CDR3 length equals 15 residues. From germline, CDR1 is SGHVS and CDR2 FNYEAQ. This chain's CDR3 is CASNFGGGGYNEQFF. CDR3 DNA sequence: TGTGCCAGCAACTTCGGGGGGGGCGGTTACAATGAGCAGTTCTTC.

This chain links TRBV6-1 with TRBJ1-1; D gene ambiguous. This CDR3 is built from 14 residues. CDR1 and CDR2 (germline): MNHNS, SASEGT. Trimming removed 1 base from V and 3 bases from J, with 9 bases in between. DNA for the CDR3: TGTGCCAGCAGTGAAGAGGAGGGCTACACTGAAGCTTTCTTT. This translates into CASSEEEGYTEAFF.

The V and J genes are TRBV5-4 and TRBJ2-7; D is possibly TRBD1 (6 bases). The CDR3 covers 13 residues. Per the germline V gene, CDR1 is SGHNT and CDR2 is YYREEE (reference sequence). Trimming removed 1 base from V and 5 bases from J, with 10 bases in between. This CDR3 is CASSLQGLNEQYF. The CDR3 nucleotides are TGTGCCAGCAGCTTGCAGGGGCTGAACGAGCAGTACTTC.

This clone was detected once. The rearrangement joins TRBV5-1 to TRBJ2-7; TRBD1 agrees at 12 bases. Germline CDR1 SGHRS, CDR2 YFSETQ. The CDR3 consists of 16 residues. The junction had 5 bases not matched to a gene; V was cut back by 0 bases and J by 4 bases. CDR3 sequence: CASSLAVGQGAYEQYF. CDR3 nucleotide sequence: TGCGCCAGCAGCTTGGCCGTGGGACAGGGGGCTTACGAGCAGTACTTC.

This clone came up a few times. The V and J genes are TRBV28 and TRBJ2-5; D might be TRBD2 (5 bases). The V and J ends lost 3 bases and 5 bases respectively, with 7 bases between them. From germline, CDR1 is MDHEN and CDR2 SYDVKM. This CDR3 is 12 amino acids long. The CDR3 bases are TGTGCCAGCAGTTTGCCGGGGGAGACCCAGTACTTC. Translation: CASSLPGETQYF.

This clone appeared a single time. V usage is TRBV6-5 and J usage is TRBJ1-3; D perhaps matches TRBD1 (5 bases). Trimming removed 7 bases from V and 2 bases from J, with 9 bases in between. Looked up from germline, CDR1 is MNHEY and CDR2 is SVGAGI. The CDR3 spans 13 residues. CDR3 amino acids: CASTQGAGNTIYF. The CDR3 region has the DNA TGTGCCAGCACTCAAGGGGCTGGAAACACCATATATTTT.

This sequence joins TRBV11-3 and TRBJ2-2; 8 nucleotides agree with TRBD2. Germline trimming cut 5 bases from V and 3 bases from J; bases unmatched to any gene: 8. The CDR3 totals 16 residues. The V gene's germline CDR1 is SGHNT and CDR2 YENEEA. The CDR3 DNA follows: TGTGCCAGCAGCCGGCTGGCGGGGGGCCACACCGGGGAGCTGTTTTTT. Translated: CASSRLAGGHTGELFF.

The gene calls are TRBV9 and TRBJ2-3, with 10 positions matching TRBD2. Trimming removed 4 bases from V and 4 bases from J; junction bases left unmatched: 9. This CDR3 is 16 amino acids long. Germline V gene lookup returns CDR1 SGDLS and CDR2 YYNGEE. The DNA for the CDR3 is TGTGCCAGCAGCATTACTAGCGGGGTGGAGGCAGATACGCAGTATTTT. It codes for CASSITSGVEADTQYF. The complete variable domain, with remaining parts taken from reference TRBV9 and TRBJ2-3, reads DSGVTQTPKHLITATGQRVTLRCSPRSGDLSVYWYQQSLDQGLQFLIQYYNGEERAKGNILERFSAQQFPDLHSELNLSSLELGDSALYFCASSITSGVEADTQYFGPGTRLTVL.

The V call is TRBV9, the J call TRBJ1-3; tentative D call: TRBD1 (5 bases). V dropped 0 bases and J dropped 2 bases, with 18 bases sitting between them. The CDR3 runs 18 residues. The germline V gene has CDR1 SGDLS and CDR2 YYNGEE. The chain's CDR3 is CASSVGAGFEGPGNTIYF. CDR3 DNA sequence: TGTGCCAGCAGCGTAGGGGCGGGATTCGAGGGGCCTGGAAACACCATATATTTT.

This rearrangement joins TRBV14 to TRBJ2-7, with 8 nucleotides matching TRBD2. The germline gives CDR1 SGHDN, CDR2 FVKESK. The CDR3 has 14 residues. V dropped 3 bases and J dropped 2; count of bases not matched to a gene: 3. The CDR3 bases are TGTGCCAGCAGCCATCTAGCGGGCACCTACGAGCAGTACTTC. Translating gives CASSHLAGTYEQYF.

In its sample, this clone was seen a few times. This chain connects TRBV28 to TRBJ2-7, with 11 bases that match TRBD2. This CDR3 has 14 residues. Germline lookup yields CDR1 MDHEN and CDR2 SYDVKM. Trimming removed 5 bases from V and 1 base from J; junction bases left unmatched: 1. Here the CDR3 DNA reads TGTGCCAGCAGTACTAGCGGGAGTTCCTACGAGCAGTACTTC. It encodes CASSTSGSSYEQYF.

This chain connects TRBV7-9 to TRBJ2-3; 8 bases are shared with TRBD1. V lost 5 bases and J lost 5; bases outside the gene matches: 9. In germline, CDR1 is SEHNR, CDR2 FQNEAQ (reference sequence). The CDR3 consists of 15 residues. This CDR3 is CASSQDRAGGDTQYF. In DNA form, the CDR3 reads TGTGCCAGCAGCCAGGACAGGGCTGGAGGAGATACGCAGTATTTT.

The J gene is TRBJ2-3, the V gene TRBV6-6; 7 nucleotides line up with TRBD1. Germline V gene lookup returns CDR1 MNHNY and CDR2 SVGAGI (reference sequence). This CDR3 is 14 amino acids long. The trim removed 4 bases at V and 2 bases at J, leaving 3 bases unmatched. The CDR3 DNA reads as TGTGCCAGCAGTTTCGGGACAGCCACAGATACGCAGTATTTT. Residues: CASSFGTATDTQYF.

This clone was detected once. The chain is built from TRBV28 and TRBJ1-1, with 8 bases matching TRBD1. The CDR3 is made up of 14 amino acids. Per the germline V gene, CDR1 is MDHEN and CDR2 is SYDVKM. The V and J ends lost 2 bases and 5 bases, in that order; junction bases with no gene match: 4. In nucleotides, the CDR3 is TGTGCCAGCAGTTTAGACCACAGGGGGACTGAAGCTTTCTTT. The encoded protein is CASSLDHRGTEAFF. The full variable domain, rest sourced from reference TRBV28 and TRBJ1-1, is DVKVTQSSRYLVKRTGEKVFLECVQDMDHENMFWYRQDPGLGLRLIYFSYDVKMKEKGDIPEGYSVSREKKERFSLILESASTNQTSMYLCASSLDHRGTEAFFGQGTRLTVV.

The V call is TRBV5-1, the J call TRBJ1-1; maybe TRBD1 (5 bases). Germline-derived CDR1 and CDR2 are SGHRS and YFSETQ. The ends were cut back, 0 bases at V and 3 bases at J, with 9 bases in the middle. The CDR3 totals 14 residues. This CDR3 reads CASSLERGDTEAFF. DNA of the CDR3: TGCGCCAGCAGCTTGGAAAGGGGCGACACTGAAGCTTTCTTT.

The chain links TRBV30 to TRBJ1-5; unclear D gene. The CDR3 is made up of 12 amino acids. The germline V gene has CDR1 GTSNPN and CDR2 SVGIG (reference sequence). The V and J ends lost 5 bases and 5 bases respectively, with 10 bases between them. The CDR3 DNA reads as TGTGCCTGGGCCCGGGGAGATCAGCCCCAGCATTTT. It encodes CAWARGDQPQHF.

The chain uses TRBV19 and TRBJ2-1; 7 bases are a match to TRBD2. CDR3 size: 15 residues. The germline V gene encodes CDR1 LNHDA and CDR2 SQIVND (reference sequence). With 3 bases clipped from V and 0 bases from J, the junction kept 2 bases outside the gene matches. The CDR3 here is CASSIGGGSYNEQFF. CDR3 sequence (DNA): TGTGCCAGTAGTATTGGCGGGGGCTCCTACAATGAGCAGTTCTTC.

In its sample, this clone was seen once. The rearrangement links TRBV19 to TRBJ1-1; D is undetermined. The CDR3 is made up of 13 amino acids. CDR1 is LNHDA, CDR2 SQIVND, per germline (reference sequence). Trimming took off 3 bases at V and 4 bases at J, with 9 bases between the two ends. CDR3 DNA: TGTGCCAGTAGTATGGGAGGTGGCACTGAAGCTTTCTTT. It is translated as CASSMGGGTEAFF.

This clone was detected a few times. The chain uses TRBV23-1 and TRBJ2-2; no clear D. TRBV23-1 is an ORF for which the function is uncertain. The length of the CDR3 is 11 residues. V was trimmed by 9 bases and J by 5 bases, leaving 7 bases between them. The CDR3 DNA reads TGCGCCAGAGACTGGACCGGGGAGCTGTTTTTT. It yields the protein CARDWTGELFF.

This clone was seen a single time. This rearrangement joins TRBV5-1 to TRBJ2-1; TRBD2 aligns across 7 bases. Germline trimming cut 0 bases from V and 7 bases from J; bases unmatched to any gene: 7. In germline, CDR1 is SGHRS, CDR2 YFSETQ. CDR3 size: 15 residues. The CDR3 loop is CASSLVASGLNEQFF. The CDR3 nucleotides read TGCGCCAGCAGCTTGGTTGCTAGCGGTCTAAATGAGCAGTTCTTC.

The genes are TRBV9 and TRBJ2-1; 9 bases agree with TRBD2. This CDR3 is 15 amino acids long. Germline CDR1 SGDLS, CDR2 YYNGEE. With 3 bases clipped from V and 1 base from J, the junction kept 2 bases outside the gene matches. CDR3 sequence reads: CASSELAGSYNEQFF. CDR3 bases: TGTGCCAGCAGCGAACTAGCGGGTTCCTACAATGAGCAGTTCTTC.

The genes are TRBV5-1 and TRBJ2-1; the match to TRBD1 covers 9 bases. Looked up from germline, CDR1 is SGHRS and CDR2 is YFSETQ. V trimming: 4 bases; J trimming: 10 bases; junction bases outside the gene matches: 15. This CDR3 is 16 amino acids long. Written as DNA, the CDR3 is TGCGCCAGCAGCGTCCCACAGGGGGCGGGTGCGGAGGAGCAGTTCTTC. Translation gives CASSVPQGAGAEEQFF.

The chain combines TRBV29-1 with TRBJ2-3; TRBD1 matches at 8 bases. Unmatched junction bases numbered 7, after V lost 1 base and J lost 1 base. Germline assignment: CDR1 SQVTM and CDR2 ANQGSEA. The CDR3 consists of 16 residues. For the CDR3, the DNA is TGCAGCGTTGAAGGAGGCAGGGGGCGAGGCACAGATACGCAGTATTTT. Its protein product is CSVEGGRGRGTDTQYF.